Each of the 7 T cell receptor beta chains below was sequenced from the same sample in a study of blood T cell repertoires in COVID-19. Sequencing used immunoSEQ multiplex PCR; TCRdb keeps in-frame clones, though not all of them. The table lists 70,000 to 95,000 clones, about 82% of them singletons. The sequencing sample was made of peripheral blood. The receptors derive from a human donor in a cohort sampled during active COVID-19.

The chain joins TRBV2 to TRBJ1-1; 8 nucleotides agree with TRBD1. The CDR3 has 17 residues. CDR1 and CDR2 from the germline V gene are SNHLY and FYNNEI. Trimming at V came to 7 bases and at J to 0 bases, leaving 13 bases not matched to a gene. CDR3: CASKTGEYFLMNTEAFF. CDR3 nucleotides: TGTGCCAGCAAGACAGGGGAGTACTTTCTTATGAACACTGAAGCTTTCTTT. Using reference TRBV2 and TRBJ1-1 for the parts outside the CDR3, the full variable domain is EPEVTQTPSHQVTQMGQEVILRCVPISNHLYFYWYRQILGQKVEFLVSFYNNEISEKSEIFDDQFSVERPDGSNFTLKIRSTKLEDSAMYFCASKTGEYFLMNTEAFFGQGTRLTVV.

This clone was recorded once. This chain links TRBV6-2 or TRBV6-3 with TRBJ2-7; D unresolved. V was pared by 0 bases and J by 0 bases, with 9 bases between. The germline gives CDR1 MNHEY, CDR2 SVGEGT. The length of the CDR3 is 15 residues. The CDR3 sequence is CASSYSTRDSYEQYF. DNA of the CDR3: TGTGCCAGCAGTTACTCGACTCGAGACTCCTACGAGCAGTACTTC.

The V gene is TRBV5-1, the J gene TRBJ2-7, with D unclear. V gave up 0 bases and J gave up 6 bases, with 10 bases separating them. This CDR3 contains 13 residues. The V gene's germline CDR1 is SGHRS and CDR2 YFSETQ. CDR3 DNA: TGCGCCAGCAGCTTGGACAGCCCGGCCGAGCAGTACTTC. This sequence encodes CASSLDSPAEQYF.

This clone was detected only a few times. The gene calls are TRBV6-2 or TRBV6-3 and TRBJ2-5; 7 bases match TRBD1. CDR3 length equals 17 residues. Losses at the gene ends were 5 bases for V and 5 bases for J; bases not matched to a gene: 17. CDR1 and CDR2 (germline): MNHEY, SVGEGT. CDR3: CASSPIGQALGAETQYF. Written as DNA, the CDR3 is TGTGCCAGCAGTCCAATAGGACAGGCCTTAGGTGCCGAGACCCAGTACTTC.

This chain uses TRBV9 with TRBJ1-2; a possible D gene is TRBD1 (5 bases). Germline V CDR1 and CDR2: SGDLS, YYNGEE. The V and J ends lost 3 bases and 6 bases respectively, with 21 bases between them. The CDR3 loop spans 16 amino acids. The CDR3 coding sequence is TGTGCCAGCAGCGACAGACCCGACGGAAGGGGAAATGGCTACACCTTC. Translated: CASSDRPDGRGNGYTF.

This clone was detected only once. The chain employs TRBV30 and TRBJ2-5, with D perhaps TRBD1 (5 bases). The CDR3 totals 14 residues. From germline, CDR1 is GTSNPN and CDR2 SVGIG (reference sequence). Trimming pared 7 bases from V and 1 base from J, leaving 16 bases between. CDR3 sequence: CAYTNVGLQETQYF. In DNA, the CDR3 is TGTGCCTATACCAACGTGGGGCTCCAAGAGACCCAGTACTTC.

The V gene is TRBV28, the J gene TRBJ2-7; a weak D match, TRBD1 (6 bases). There are 14 residues in the CDR3. Germline CDR1 and CDR2: MDHEN and SYDVKM. With 6 bases removed from V and 0 bases from J, the gap between germline ends came to 12 bases. This CDR3 is CASSRQGGSYEQYF. CDR3 nucleotide sequence: TGTGCCAGCAGCCGGCAAGGGGGCTCCTACGAGCAGTACTTC.